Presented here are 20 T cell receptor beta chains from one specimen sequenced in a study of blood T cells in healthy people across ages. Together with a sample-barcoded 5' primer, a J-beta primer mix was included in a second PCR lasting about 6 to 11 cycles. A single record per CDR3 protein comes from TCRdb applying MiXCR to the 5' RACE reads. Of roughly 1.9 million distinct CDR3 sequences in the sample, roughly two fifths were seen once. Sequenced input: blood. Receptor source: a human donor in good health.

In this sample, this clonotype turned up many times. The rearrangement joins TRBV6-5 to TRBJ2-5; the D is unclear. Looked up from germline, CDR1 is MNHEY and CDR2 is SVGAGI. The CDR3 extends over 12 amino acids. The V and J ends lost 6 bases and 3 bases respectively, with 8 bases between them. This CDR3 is CASSSTEETQYF. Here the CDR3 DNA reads TGTGCCAGCAGCAGCACCGAAGAGACCCAGTACTTC.

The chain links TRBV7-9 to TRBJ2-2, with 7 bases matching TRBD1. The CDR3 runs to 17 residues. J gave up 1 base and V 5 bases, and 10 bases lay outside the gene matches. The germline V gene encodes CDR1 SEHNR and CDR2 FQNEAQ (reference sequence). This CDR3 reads CASSEAYDRENTGELFF. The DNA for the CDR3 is TGTGCCAGCAGCGAGGCTTACGACAGGGAGAACACCGGGGAGCTGTTTTTT.

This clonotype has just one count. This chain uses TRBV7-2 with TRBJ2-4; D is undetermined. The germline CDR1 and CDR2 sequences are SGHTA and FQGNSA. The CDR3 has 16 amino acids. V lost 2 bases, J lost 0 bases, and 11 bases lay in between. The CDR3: CASSLNIILAKNIQYF. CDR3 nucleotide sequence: TGTGCCAGCAGCTTAAACATAATATTAGCCAAAAACATTCAGTACTTC.

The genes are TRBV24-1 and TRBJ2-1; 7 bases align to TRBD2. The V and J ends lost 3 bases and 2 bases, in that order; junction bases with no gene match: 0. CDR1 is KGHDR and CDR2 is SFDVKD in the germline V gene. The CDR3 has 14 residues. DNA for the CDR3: TGTGCCACCAGTGATGGGGGGGCCTACAATGAGCAGTTCTTC. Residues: CATSDGGAYNEQFF.

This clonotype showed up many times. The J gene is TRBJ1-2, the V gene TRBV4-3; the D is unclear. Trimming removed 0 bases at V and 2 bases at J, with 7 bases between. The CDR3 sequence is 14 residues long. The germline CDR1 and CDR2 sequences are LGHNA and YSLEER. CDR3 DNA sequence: TGCGCCAGCAGCCAAGAAGTTAGGAACTATGGCTACACCTTC. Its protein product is CASSQEVRNYGYTF.

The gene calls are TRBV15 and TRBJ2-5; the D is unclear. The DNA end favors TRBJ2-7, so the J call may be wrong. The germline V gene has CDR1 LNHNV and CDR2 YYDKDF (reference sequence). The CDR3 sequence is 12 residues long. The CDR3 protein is CATSRVRSEQYF. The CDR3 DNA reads TGTGCCACCAGCAGAGTACGTTCCGAGCAGTACTTC.

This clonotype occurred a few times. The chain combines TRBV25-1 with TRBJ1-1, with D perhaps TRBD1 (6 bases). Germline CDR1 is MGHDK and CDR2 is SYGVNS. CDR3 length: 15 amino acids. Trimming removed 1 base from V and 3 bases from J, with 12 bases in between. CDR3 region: CASSESGQLDTEAFF. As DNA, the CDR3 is TGTGCCAGCAGTGAATCCGGACAGCTTGACACTGAAGCTTTCTTT.

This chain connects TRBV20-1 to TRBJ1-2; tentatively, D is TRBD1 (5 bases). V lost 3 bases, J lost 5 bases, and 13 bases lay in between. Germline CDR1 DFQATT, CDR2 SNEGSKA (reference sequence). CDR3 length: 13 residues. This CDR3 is CSASPPGPYGYTF. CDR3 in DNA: TGCAGTGCTAGTCCGCCGGGACCGTATGGCTACACCTTC.

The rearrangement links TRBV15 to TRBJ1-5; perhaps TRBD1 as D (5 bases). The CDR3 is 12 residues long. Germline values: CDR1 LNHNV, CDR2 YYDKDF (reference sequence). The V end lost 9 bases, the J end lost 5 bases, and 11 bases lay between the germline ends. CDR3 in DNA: TGTGCCACACCTGAGGGGTATCAGCCCCAGCATTTT. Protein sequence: CATPEGYQPQHF.

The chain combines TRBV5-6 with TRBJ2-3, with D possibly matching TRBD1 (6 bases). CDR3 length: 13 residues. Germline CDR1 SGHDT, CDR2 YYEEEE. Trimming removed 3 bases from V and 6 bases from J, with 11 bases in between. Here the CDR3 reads CASSSQGHDTQYF. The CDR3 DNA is TGTGCCAGCAGCTCCCAGGGACACGATACGCAGTATTTT.

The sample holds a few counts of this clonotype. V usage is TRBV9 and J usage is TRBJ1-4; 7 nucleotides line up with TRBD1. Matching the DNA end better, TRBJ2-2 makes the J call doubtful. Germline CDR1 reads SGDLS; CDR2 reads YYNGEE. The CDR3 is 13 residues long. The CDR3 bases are TGTGCCAGCAGCGCAGGGGGAACAGAGGAGCTGTTTTTT. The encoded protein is CASSAGGTEELFF.

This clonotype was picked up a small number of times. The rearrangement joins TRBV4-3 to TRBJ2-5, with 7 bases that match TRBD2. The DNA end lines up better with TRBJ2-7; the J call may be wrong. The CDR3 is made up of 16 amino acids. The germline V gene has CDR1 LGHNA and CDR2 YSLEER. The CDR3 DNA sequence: TGCGCCAGCAGCCAAGATCTCGGGGAGGGACTCTACGAGCAGTACTTC. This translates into CASSQDLGEGLYEQYF.

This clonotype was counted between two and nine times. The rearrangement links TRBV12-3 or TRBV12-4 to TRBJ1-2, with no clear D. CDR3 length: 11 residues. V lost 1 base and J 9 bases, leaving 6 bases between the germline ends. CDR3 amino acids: CASSLGESYTF. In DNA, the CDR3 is TGTGCCAGCAGTTTAGGGGAAAGCTACACCTTC.

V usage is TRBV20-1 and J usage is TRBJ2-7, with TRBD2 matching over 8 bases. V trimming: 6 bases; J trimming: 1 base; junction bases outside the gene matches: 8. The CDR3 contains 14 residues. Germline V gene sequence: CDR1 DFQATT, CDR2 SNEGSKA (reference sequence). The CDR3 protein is CSATVAGPSYEQYF. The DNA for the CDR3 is TGCAGTGCAACCGTAGCGGGGCCTTCCTACGAGCAGTACTTC.

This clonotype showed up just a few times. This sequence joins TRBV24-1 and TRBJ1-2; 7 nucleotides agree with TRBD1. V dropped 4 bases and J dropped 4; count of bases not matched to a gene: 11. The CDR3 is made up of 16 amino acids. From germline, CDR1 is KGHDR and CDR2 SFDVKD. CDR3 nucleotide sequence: TGTGCCACCAGTGAGGCCGGGACAGTACCAGTCTATGGCTACACCTTC. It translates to CATSEAGTVPVYGYTF.

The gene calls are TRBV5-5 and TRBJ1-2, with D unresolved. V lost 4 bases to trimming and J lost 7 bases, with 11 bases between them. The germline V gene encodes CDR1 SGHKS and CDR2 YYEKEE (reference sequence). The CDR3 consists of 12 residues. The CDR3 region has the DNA TGTGCCAGCAGCGGGCAGAGCGGTGGCTACACCTTC. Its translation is CASSGQSGGYTF. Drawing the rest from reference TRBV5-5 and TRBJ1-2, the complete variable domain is DAGVTQSPTHLIKTRGQQVTLRCSPISGHKSVSWYQQVLGQGPQFIFQYYEKEERGRGNFPDRFSARQFPNYSSELNVNALLLGDSALYLCASSGQSGGYTFGSGTRLTVV.

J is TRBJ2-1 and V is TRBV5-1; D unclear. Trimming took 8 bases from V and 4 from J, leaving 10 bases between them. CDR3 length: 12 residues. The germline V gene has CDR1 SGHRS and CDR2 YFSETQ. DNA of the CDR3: TGCGCCAGTATGGACGGTTACAATGAGCAGTTCTTC. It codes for CASMDGYNEQFF.

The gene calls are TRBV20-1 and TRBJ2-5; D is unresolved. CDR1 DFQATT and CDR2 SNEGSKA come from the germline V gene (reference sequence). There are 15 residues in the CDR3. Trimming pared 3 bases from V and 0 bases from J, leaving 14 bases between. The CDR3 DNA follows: TGCAGTGCTAGTGGTTTCGGCAGGAACCAAGAGACCCAGTACTTC. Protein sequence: CSASGFGRNQETQYF.

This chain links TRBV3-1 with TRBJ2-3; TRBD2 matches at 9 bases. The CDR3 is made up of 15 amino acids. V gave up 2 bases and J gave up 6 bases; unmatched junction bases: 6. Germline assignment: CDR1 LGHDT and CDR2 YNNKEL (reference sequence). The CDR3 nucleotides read TGTGCCAGCAGCCAACGCGGGGGGGCCGGGGATACGCAGTATTTT. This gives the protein CASSQRGGAGDTQYF.

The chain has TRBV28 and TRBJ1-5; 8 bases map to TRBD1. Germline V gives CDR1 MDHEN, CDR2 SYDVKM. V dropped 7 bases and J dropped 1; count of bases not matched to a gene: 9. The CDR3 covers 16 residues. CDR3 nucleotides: TGTGCCAGCACGCCAACAGGGGGAAGGAGCAATCAGCCCCAGCATTTT. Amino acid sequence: CASTPTGGRSNQPQHF.